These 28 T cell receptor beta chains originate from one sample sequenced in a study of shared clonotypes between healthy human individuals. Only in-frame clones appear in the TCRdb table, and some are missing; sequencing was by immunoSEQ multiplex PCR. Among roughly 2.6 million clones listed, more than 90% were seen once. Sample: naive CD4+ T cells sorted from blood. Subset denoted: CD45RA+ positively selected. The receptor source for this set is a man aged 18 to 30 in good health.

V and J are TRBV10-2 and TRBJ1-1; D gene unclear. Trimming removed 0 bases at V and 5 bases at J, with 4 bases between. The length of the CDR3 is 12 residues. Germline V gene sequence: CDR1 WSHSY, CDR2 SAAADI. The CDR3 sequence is CASSESFTEAFF. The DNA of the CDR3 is TGCGCCAGCAGTGAGTCGTTTACTGAAGCTTTCTTT.

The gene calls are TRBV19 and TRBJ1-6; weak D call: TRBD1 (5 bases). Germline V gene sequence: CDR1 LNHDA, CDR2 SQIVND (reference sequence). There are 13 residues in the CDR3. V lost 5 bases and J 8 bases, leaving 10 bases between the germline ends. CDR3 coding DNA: TGTGCCAGTAGTCGACAGAGGGATTCACCCCTCCACTTT. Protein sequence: CASSRQRDSPLHF.

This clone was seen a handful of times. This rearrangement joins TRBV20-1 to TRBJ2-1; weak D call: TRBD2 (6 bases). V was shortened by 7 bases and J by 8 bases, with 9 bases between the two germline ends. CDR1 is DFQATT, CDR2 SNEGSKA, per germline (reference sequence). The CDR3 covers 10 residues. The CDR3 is CSVGGYEQFF. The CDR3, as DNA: TGCAGTGTCGGAGGGTATGAGCAGTTCTTC.

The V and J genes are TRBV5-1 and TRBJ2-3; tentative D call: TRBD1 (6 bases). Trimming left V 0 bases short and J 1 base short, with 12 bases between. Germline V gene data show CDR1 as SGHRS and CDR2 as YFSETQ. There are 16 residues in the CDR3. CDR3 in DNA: TGCGCCAGCAGCTTGGAAGACAGGCCAGGCACAGATACGCAGTATTTT. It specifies CASSLEDRPGTDTQYF.

The CDR3 nucleotides are TGTGCCAGCAGCGCCAGGGGCCACGGGAATCAGCCCCAGCATTTT. This gives the protein CASSARGHGNQPQHF. The V and J genes are TRBV5-8 and TRBJ1-5; a weak D match, TRBD1 (6 bases). The V gene's germline CDR1 is SGHTS and CDR2 YDEGEE. CDR3 length: 15 residues. V was clipped by 4 bases and J by 4 bases, with 15 bases between them.

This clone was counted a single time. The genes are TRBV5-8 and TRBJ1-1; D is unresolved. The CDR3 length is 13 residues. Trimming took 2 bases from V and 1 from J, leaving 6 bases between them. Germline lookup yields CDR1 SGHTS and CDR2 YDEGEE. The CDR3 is CASSFTENTEAFF. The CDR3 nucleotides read TGTGCCAGCAGCTTTACAGAGAACACTGAAGCTTTCTTT.

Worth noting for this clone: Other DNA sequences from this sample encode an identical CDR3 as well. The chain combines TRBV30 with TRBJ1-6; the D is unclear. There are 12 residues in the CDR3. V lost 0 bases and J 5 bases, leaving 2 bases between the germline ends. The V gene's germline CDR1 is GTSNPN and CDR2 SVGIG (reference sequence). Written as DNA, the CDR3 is TGTGCCTGGAGTGTGAATAATTCACCCCTCCACTTT. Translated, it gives CAWSVNNSPLHF.

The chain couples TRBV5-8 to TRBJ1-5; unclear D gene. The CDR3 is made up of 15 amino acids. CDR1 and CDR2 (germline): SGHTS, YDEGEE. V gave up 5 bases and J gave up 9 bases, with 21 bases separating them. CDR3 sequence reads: CASRTTRTGGGPQHF. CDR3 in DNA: TGTGCCAGCAGAACGACCCGCACGGGCGGCGGGCCCCAGCATTTT.

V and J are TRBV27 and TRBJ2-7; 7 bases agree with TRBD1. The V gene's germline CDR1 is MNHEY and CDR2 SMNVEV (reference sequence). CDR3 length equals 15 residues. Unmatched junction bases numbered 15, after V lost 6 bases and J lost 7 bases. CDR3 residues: CASSPGTAAGGEQYF. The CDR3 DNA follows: TGTGCCAGCAGCCCCGGGACAGCCGCAGGTGGTGAGCAGTACTTC.

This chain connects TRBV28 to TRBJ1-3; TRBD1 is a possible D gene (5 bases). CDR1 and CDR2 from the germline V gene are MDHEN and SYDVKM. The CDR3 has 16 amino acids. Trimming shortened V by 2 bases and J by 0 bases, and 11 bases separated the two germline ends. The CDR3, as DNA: TGTGCCAGCAGTTTACTCGAGACAGCCTCTGGAAACACCATATATTTT. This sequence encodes CASSLLETASGNTIYF.

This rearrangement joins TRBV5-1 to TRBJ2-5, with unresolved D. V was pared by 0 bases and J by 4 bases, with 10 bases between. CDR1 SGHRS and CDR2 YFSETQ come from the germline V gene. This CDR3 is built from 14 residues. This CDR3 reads CASSLALPGETQYF. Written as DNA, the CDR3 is TGCGCCAGCAGCTTGGCCCTTCCCGGAGAGACCCAGTACTTC.

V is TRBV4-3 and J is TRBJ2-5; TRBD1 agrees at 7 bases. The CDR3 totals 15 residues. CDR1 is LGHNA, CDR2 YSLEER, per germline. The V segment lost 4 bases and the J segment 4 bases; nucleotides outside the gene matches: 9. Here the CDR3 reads CASSRYRGKGETQYF. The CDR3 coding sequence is TGCGCCAGCAGCCGATACAGGGGAAAAGGAGAGACCCAGTACTTC.

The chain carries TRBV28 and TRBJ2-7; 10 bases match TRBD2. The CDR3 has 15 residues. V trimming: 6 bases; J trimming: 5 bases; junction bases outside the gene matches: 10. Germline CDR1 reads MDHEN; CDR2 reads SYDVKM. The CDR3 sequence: CASRDPGLAFNEQYF. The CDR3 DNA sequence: TGTGCCAGCAGGGATCCGGGACTAGCGTTCAACGAGCAGTACTTC. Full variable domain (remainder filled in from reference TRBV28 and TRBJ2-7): DVKVTQSSRYLVKRTGEKVFLECVQDMDHENMFWYRQDPGLGLRLIYFSYDVKMKEKGDIPEGYSVSREKKERFSLILESASTNQTSMYLCASRDPGLAFNEQYFGPGTRLTVT.

The CDR3 DNA is TGTGCCAGCGCCGCATTGAGCTCCTACAATGAGCAGTTCTTC. It codes for CASAALSSYNEQFF. This chain uses TRBV6-1 with TRBJ2-1; no clear D. From germline, CDR1 is MNHNS and CDR2 SASEGT. Trimming took 8 bases from V and 0 from J, leaving 11 bases between them. The CDR3 spans 14 residues.

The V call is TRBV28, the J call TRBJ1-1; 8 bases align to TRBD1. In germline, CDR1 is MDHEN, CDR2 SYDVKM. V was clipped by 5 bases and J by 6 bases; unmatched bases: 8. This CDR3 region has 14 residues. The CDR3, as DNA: TGTGCCAGCAGTCTACCAGGGGGCATCCCTGAAGCTTTCTTT. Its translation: CASSLPGGIPEAFF.

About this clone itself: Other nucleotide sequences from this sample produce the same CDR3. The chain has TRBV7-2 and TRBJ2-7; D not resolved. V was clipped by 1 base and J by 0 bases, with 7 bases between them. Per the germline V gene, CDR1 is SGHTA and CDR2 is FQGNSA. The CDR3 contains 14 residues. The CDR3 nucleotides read TGTGCCAGCAGCTTAGGGACGGTCTCCTACGAGCAGTACTTC. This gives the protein CASSLGTVSYEQYF. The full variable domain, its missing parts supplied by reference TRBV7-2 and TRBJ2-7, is GAGVSQSPSNKVTEKGKDVELRCDPISGHTALYWYRQSLGQGLEFLIYFQGNSAPDKSGLPSDRFSAERTGGSVSTLTIQRTQQEDSAVYLCASSLGTVSYEQYFGPGTRLTVT.

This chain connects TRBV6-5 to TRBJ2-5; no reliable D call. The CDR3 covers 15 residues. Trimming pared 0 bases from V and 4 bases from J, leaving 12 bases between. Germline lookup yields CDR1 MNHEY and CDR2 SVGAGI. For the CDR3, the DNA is TGTGCCAGCAGTTACTCGAGTGGATTGGGAGAGACCCAGTACTTC. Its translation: CASSYSSGLGETQYF.

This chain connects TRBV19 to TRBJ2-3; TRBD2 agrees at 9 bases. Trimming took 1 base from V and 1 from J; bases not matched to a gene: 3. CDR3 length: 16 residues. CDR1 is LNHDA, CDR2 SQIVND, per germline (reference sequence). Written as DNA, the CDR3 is TGTGCCAGTAGTATAGTGGTAGCGGGGGGCACAGATACGCAGTATTTT. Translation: CASSIVVAGGTDTQYF.

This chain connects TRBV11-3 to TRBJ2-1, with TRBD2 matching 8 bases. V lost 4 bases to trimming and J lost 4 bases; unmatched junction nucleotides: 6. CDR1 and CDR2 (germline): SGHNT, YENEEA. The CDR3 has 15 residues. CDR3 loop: CASSSLAVGYNEQFF. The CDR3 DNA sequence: TGTGCCAGCAGCTCACTAGCGGTCGGATACAATGAGCAGTTCTTC.

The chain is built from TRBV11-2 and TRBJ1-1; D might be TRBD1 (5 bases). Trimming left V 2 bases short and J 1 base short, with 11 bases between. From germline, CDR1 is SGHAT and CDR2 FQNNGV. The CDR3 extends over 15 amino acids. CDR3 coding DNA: TGTGCCAGCAGCTTAACTCTTACAGGGAACACTGAAGCTTTCTTT. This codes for CASSLTLTGNTEAFF.

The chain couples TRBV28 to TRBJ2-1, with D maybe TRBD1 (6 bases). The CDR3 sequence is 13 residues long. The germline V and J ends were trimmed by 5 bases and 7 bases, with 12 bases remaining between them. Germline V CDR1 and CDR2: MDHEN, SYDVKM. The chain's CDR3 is CASSQGQGNEQFF. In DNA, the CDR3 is TGTGCCAGCAGTCAGGGGCAAGGAAATGAGCAGTTCTTC.

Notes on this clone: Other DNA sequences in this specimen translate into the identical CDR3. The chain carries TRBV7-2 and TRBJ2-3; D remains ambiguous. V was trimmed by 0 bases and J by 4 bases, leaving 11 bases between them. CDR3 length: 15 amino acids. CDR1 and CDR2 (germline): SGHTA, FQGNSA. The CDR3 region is CASSLAPSRADTQYF. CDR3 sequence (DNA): TGTGCCAGCAGCTTAGCCCCATCCCGCGCAGATACGCAGTATTTT.

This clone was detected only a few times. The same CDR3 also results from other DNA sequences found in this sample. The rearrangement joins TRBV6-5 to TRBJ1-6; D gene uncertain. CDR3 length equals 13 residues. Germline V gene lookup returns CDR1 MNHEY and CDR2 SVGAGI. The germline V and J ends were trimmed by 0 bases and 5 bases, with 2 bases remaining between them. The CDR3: CASSYSNNSPLHF. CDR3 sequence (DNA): TGTGCCAGCAGTTACTCTAATAATTCACCCCTCCACTTT.

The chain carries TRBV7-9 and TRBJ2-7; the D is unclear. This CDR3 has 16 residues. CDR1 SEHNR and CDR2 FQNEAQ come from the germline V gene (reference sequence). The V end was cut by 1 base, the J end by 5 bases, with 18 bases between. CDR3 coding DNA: TGTGCCAGCAGCTTAGTGTATTCATTAACCAGACACGAGCAGTACTTC. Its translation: CASSLVYSLTRHEQYF.

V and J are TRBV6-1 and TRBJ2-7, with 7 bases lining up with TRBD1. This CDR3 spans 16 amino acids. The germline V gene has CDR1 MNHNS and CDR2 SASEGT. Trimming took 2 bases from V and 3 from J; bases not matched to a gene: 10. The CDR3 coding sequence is TGTGCCAGCAGTGAACCGACAGGGAGCACTGTCTACGAGCAGTACTTC. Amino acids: CASSEPTGSTVYEQYF.

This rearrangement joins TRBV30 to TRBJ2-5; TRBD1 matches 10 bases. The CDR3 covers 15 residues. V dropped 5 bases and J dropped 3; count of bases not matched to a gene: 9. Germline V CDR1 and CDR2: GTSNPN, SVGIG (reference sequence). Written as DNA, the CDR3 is TGTGCCTGGGAAAGGAAGACAGGGGGCGAAGAGACCCAGTACTTC. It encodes CAWERKTGGEETQYF. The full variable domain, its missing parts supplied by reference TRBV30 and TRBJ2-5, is SQTIHQWPATLVQPVGSPLSLECTVEGTSNPNLYWYRQAAGRGLQLLFYSVGIGQISSEVPQNLSASRPQDRQFILSSKKLLLSDSGFYLCAWERKTGGEETQYFGPGTRLLVL.

CDR3: CASSDPPGLNTEAFF. DNA for the CDR3: TGTGCCAGCAGTGACCCACCTGGATTGAACACTGAAGCTTTCTTT. The chain recombines TRBV6-1 with TRBJ1-1; the D is unclear. The CDR3 is 15 residues long. Trimming left V 3 bases short and J 0 bases short, with 11 bases between. Germline CDR1 and CDR2: MNHNS and SASEGT.

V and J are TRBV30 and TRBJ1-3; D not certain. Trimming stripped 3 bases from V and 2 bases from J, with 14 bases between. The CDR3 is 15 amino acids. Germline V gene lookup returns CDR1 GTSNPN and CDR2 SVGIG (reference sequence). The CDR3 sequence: CAWRPGRSPGNTIYF. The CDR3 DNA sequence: TGTGCCTGGAGGCCGGGGAGGAGTCCTGGAAACACCATATATTTT. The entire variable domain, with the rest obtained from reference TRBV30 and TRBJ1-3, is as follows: SQTIHQWPATLVQPVGSPLSLECTVEGTSNPNLYWYRQAAGRGLQLLFYSVGIGQISSEVPQNLSASRPQDRQFILSSKKLLLSDSGFYLCAWRPGRSPGNTIYFGEGSWLTVV.